Here is one T cell receptor beta chain with its context. This likely reflects a read error, since a far larger clone is one base away. These data originate in a study of shared clonotypes between healthy human individuals. There are 15 residues in the CDR3. J was trimmed by 9 bases and V by 2 bases; bases with no gene match: 8. Germline CDR1 reads KGHSH; CDR2 reads LQKENI. Genomic DNA belonging to each subset was distributed in equal measure over several immunoSEQ plates. Method: immunoSEQ multiplex PCR; TCRdb's copy keeps in-frame clones and lacks some. Of about 490,000 clones detected, 81% appear once; the ten largest clones hold approximately 11%.

Material for sequencing was PBMCs. The chain employs TRBV18 and TRBJ2-1; 9 bases line up with TRBD2. The sequence was obtained from a woman aged 40 to 49 in good health. Some clones in this sample may be carry-over from other donors' samples. The chain's CDR3 is CASSPGLAGDSEQFF. CDR3 sequence (DNA): TGTGCCAGCTCACCAGGGTTAGCGGGGGACAGTGAGCAGTTCTTC.